These 30 T cell receptor beta chains came from one sample sequenced in a study of blood T cell repertoires in COVID-19. Data came from immunoSEQ multiplex PCR; TCRdb stores just in-frame clones and leaves some out. The data contain some 140,000 clones, about four fifths of them seen just once; the ten biggest clones take up almost 8.5%. The source material was peripheral blood. These receptors originate from a woman in her fifties or sixties with active or convalescent COVID-19.

Written as DNA, the CDR3 is TGTGCCAGCAGTTTAAGAAGCGACACTGAAGCTTTCTTT. Translating gives CASSLRSDTEAFF. The chain joins TRBV28 to TRBJ1-1; D remains ambiguous. In germline, CDR1 is MDHEN, CDR2 SYDVKM. Trimming pared 2 bases from V and 3 bases from J, leaving 7 bases between. CDR3 length equals 13 residues.

The CDR3 loop is CASSNKGGSNQPQHF. The CDR3 region has the DNA TGTGCCAGCAGTAATAAAGGGGGTAGCAATCAGCCCCAGCATTTT. This chain uses TRBV6-5 with TRBJ1-5; a possible D gene is TRBD1 (6 bases). In germline, CDR1 is MNHEY, CDR2 SVGAGI. V lost 5 bases and J 0 bases, leaving 11 bases between the germline ends. The CDR3 length is 15 residues.

V gene TRBV11-2 combines with J gene TRBJ1-3; D call uncertain. V was clipped by 1 base and J by 4 bases, with 14 bases between them. This CDR3 comprises 16 residues. CDR1 is SGHAT and CDR2 is FQNNGV in the germline V gene. In DNA, the CDR3 is TGTGCCAGCAGCTTAGCGGGAACCGTCGGCGGAAACACCATATATTTT. This codes for CASSLAGTVGGNTIYF. Together with reference TRBV11-2 and TRBJ1-3, the CDR3 gives the full variable domain: EAGVAQSPRYKIIEKRQSVAFWCNPISGHATLYWYQQILGQGPKLLIQFQNNGVVDDSQLPKDRFSAERLKGVDSTLKIQPAKLEDSAVYLCASSLAGTVGGNTIYFGEGSWLTVV.

This clone was detected a few times. V gene TRBV19 combines with J gene TRBJ1-5; 10 nucleotides match TRBD1. The length of the CDR3 is 17 residues. The J segment lost 2 bases and the V segment lost 0 bases, leaving 4 bases of the junction unmatched. Per germline, CDR1 LNHDA and CDR2 SQIVND (reference sequence). The CDR3 loop reads CASSIDSGTGGNQPQHF. The CDR3 DNA reads as TGTGCCAGTAGTATAGATTCGGGGACAGGGGGCAATCAGCCCCAGCATTTT. Full variable domain (remainder filled in from reference TRBV19 and TRBJ1-5): DGGITQSPKYLFRKEGQNVTLSCEQNLNHDAMYWYRQDPGQGLRLIYYSQIVNDFQKGDIAEGYSVSREKKESFPLTVTSAQKNPTAFYLCASSIDSGTGGNQPQHFGDGTRLSIL.

The J gene is TRBJ2-7, the V gene TRBV7-2, with D unclear. The V gene lost 3 bases and the J gene lost 4 bases, with 7 bases spanning the gap. Looked up from germline, CDR1 is SGHTA and CDR2 is FQGNSA. The CDR3 is 12 amino acids. The DNA of the CDR3 is TGTGCCAGCAGCTTGAACTTATACGAGCAGTACTTC. Translating it yields CASSLNLYEQYF.

The gene calls are TRBV5-1 and TRBJ2-3; 10 nucleotides line up with TRBD1. This CDR3 spans 20 amino acids. The junction had 19 bases not matched to a gene; V was cut back by 0 bases and J by 6 bases. Germline-derived CDR1 and CDR2 are SGHRS and YFSETQ. The CDR3 DNA follows: TGCGCCAGCAGCTTGGGACAGGGGGCGCGAGGGACCAGAAATCGTGATACGCAGTATTTT. Protein: CASSLGQGARGTRNRDTQYF.

The chain combines TRBV28 with TRBJ1-4, with 7 positions matching TRBD1. The V and J ends lost 5 bases and 4 bases, in that order; junction bases with no gene match: 7. CDR3 length equals 15 residues. Germline loops: CDR1 MDHEN, CDR2 SYDVKM. The CDR3 is CASSLPRQGNEKLFF. The CDR3 region has the DNA TGTGCCAGCAGTCTACCTCGACAGGGTAATGAAAAACTGTTTTTT.

This chain connects TRBV10-1 to TRBJ2-1; 9 positions match TRBD2. From germline, CDR1 is WNHNN and CDR2 SYGVQD (reference sequence). The CDR3 consists of 15 residues. V was pared by 0 bases and J by 6 bases, with 3 bases of the junction left unmatched. The CDR3 sequence is CASSESLAGANEQFF. CDR3 nucleotides: TGCGCCAGCAGTGAGTCGTTAGCGGGGGCCAATGAGCAGTTCTTC.

This chain uses TRBV16 with TRBJ2-1; TRBD2 aligns across 9 bases. The V segment lost 1 base and the J segment 6 bases; nucleotides outside the gene matches: 4. The CDR3 loop spans 15 amino acids. Germline V lookup: CDR1 KGHSY, CDR2 FQNENV. The chain's CDR3 is CASSQWAGGANEQFF. DNA of the CDR3: TGTGCCAGCAGCCAATGGGCGGGAGGGGCCAATGAGCAGTTCTTC.

The chain is built from TRBV5-4 and TRBJ2-3; 12 bases map to TRBD2. There are 15 residues in the CDR3. The germline V gene has CDR1 SGHNT and CDR2 YYREEE (reference sequence). V shed 4 bases, J shed 6 bases, and the junction held 6 bases outside the gene matches. This CDR3 is CASSRLAGAPDTQYF. CDR3 coding DNA: TGTGCCAGCAGCCGACTAGCGGGGGCCCCGGATACGCAGTATTTT.

This clone was seen a few times. The rearrangement joins TRBV6-5 to TRBJ1-1; D may be TRBD1 (6 bases). Germline V CDR1 and CDR2: MNHEY, SVGAGI. Deletions cut 0 bases from V and 1 base from J, with 6 bases between. The CDR3 spans 14 residues. The CDR3 nucleotides are TGTGCCAGCAGTTACTCACAGGGGAACACTGAAGCTTTCTTT. Translated, it gives CASSYSQGNTEAFF.

This chain connects TRBV19 to TRBJ2-1; 15 bases match TRBD2. The CDR3 runs 17 residues. V shed 5 bases and J 9 bases; nucleotides not matched to a gene: 11. Germline lookup yields CDR1 LNHDA and CDR2 SQIVND (reference sequence). CDR3 sequence (DNA): TGTGCCAGTAGTGACTCCTGGACTAGCGGGAGGGCCTTTGAGCAGTTCTTC. Translation: CASSDSWTSGRAFEQFF.

The chain employs TRBV6-2 or TRBV6-3 and TRBJ2-5; tentatively, D is TRBD1 (6 bases). The CDR3 runs 13 residues. The V gene lost 1 base and the J gene lost 5 bases, with 8 bases spanning the gap. From germline, CDR1 is MNHEY and CDR2 SVGEGT. The CDR3 here is CASSYLGAETQYF. CDR3 in DNA: TGTGCCAGCAGTTACTTGGGGGCGGAGACCCAGTACTTC.

V is TRBV6-4 and J is TRBJ2-2; 12 bases are a match to TRBD2. The V and J ends lost 6 bases and 5 bases, in that order; junction bases with no gene match: 4. This CDR3 is 15 amino acids long. Germline CDR1 and CDR2: MRHNA and SNTAGT. Here the CDR3 reads CASSWTSGTTGELFF. For the CDR3, the DNA is TGTGCCAGCAGCTGGACTAGCGGGACGACCGGGGAGCTGTTTTTT.

The V call is TRBV7-9, the J call TRBJ1-2; tentative D call: TRBD1 (6 bases). Trimming left V 5 bases short and J 5 bases short, with 12 bases between. The CDR3 runs 13 residues. Per germline, CDR1 SEHNR and CDR2 FQNEAQ (reference sequence). The CDR3 bases are TGTGCCAGCAGCGGACAGCCGGGGTATGGCTACACCTTC. It is translated as CASSGQPGYGYTF.

The chain joins TRBV18 to TRBJ2-2; maybe TRBD2 (5 bases). Germline V lookup: CDR1 KGHSH, CDR2 LQKENI. With 3 bases removed from V and 3 bases from J, the gap between germline ends came to 8 bases. This CDR3 has 14 amino acids. The CDR3 nucleotides read TGTGCCAGCTCACCCGACGGGGACACCGGGGAGCTGTTTTTT. Its translation is CASSPDGDTGELFF.

V usage is TRBV7-9 and J usage is TRBJ2-3; D gene ambiguous. The germline CDR1 and CDR2 sequences are SEHNR and FQNEAQ (reference sequence). This CDR3 has 16 residues. Trimming pared 2 bases from V and 6 bases from J, leaving 18 bases between. DNA for the CDR3: TGTGCCAGCAGCTTATTATCGCCTTCGAGCCGGGATACGCAGTATTTT. Protein: CASSLLSPSSRDTQYF.

This clone was observed a single time. The rearrangement links TRBV5-1 to TRBJ2-1, with D possibly matching TRBD2 (6 bases). CDR1 is SGHRS, CDR2 YFSETQ, per germline. V gave up 4 bases and J gave up 2 bases, with 7 bases separating them. The CDR3 contains 13 residues. Here the CDR3 reads CASSAGPYNEQFF. In DNA form, the CDR3 reads TGCGCCAGCAGCGCGGGACCCTACAATGAGCAGTTCTTC.

The chain uses TRBV4-3 and TRBJ1-1, with D unclear. V was trimmed by 4 bases and J by 7 bases, leaving 16 bases between them. Germline V gene lookup returns CDR1 LGHNA and CDR2 YSLEER. This CDR3 comprises 14 residues. In DNA form, the CDR3 reads TGCGCCAGCAGCCTCCTACTAGGACGGCATGAAGCTTTCTTT. This encodes CASSLLLGRHEAFF.

This chain uses TRBV28 with TRBJ1-2; tentative D call: TRBD1 (5 bases). The CDR3 extends over 15 amino acids. Germline V gene lookup returns CDR1 MDHEN and CDR2 SYDVKM. With 3 bases removed from V and 2 bases from J, the gap between germline ends came to 13 bases. The CDR3 sequence: CASSFPQGGNYGYTF. DNA for the CDR3: TGTGCCAGCAGTTTTCCCCAGGGAGGAAACTATGGCTACACCTTC.

This clone was seen more than once but under ten times. The chain has TRBV5-1 and TRBJ1-1; D call uncertain. Germline CDR1 and CDR2: SGHRS and YFSETQ. The V end was cut by 3 bases, the J end by 5 bases, with 11 bases between. The CDR3 contains 13 residues. The CDR3 sequence: CASSSGIRTEAFF. Written as DNA, the CDR3 is TGCGCCAGCAGCTCGGGGATACGGACTGAAGCTTTCTTT.

This chain links TRBV27 with TRBJ2-7; no clear D gene. The CDR3 sequence is 14 residues long. Germline V CDR1 and CDR2: MNHEY, SMNVEV (reference sequence). Trimming removed 7 bases at V and 0 bases at J, with 13 bases between. CDR3 DNA: TGTGCCAGCACCCGACTTTCTCCCTCCTACGAGCAGTACTTC. Translation: CASTRLSPSYEQYF.

This chain connects TRBV6-2 or TRBV6-3 to TRBJ2-1, with 8 bases identical to TRBD2. Germline V gives CDR1 MNHEY, CDR2 SVGEGT. V lost 0 bases and J lost 8; bases outside the gene matches: 12. The CDR3 extends over 17 amino acids. The CDR3 loop is CASSYSGREGLDDEQFF. In DNA, the CDR3 is TGTGCCAGCAGTTACTCTGGCCGGGAGGGCCTGGACGATGAGCAGTTCTTC.

The V gene is TRBV3-1 (or the pseudogene TRBV3-2), the J gene TRBJ1-2, with 9 bases that match TRBD1. CDR3 size: 14 residues. Per germline, CDR1 LGHDT and CDR2 YNNKEL (reference sequence). J lost 6 bases, V lost 3 bases, and 5 bases had no gene match. CDR3 region: CASSQWTGDNGYTF. The CDR3, as DNA: TGTGCCAGCAGCCAGTGGACAGGGGATAATGGCTACACCTTC.

The rearrangement joins TRBV28 to TRBJ2-2, with D unresolved. The V end lost 4 bases, the J end lost 6 bases, and 3 bases lay between the germline ends. This CDR3 is 11 amino acids long. The germline V gene encodes CDR1 MDHEN and CDR2 SYDVKM. The CDR3 sequence is CASSYSGELFF. As DNA, the CDR3 is TGTGCCAGCAGTTACTCCGGGGAGCTGTTTTTT. Drawing the rest from reference TRBV28 and TRBJ2-2, the complete variable domain is DVKVTQSSRYLVKRTGEKVFLECVQDMDHENMFWYRQDPGLGLRLIYFSYDVKMKEKGDIPEGYSVSREKKERFSLILESASTNQTSMYLCASSYSGELFFGEGSRLTVL.

The J gene is TRBJ2-3, the V gene TRBV3-1 (or the pseudogene TRBV3-2); TRBD2 might be the D (6 bases). This CDR3 is built from 15 residues. The germline CDR1 and CDR2 sequences are LGHDT and YNNKEL (reference sequence). Trimming shortened V by 3 bases and J by 7 bases, and 17 bases separated the two germline ends. The CDR3 DNA sequence: TGTGCCAGCAGCCACGAGGGACTCCGAGAGAATACGCAGTATTTT. The encoded protein is CASSHEGLRENTQYF.

This clone appeared a single time. The rearrangement joins TRBV27 to TRBJ2-3, with 7 bases lining up with TRBD2. J gave up 2 bases and V 8 bases, and 7 bases lay outside the gene matches. This CDR3 contains 14 residues. CDR1 and CDR2 from the germline V gene are MNHEY and SMNVEV (reference sequence). The CDR3 DNA follows: TGTGCCAGCGCTATGGGGGGGATCACAGATACGCAGTATTTT. Translated: CASAMGGITDTQYF.

The J gene is TRBJ2-5, the V gene TRBV25-1; TRBD1 matches 8 bases. With V trimmed by 3 bases and J by 5 bases, 5 bases remained unmatched. This CDR3 is built from 14 residues. Germline CDR1 reads MGHDK; CDR2 reads SYGVNS. CDR3 amino acids: CASSEAGGRETQYF. CDR3 nucleotide sequence: TGTGCCAGCAGTGAGGCAGGGGGCAGGGAGACCCAGTACTTC.

This clone appeared once. J is TRBJ2-4 and V is TRBV6-2 or TRBV6-3; 9 bases match TRBD2. The V gene's germline CDR1 is MNHEY and CDR2 SVGEGT. The CDR3 extends over 16 amino acids. V shed 4 bases and J 5 bases; nucleotides not matched to a gene: 9. CDR3 in DNA: TGTGCCAGCAGTTCCCGCGGCGGGGGGGCCCAAAACATTCAGTACTTC. It translates to CASSSRGGGAQNIQYF.

This clone was picked up a small number of times. The chain employs TRBV6-5 and TRBJ1-2, with 10 nucleotides matching TRBD1. Germline V CDR1 and CDR2: MNHEY, SVGAGI. The CDR3 covers 14 residues. Trimming took 2 bases from V and 8 from J; bases not matched to a gene: 5. CDR3 sequence: CASSYDRGREGYTF. The CDR3 nucleotides read TGTGCCAGCAGTTACGACAGGGGGCGGGAAGGCTACACCTTC.